This TCR beta chain comes out of a study of neurological immune-mediated disorders. Germline-derived CDR1 and CDR2 are KGHSH and LQKENI. Trimming cost V 8 bases and J 0 bases, with 10 bases left between them. The CDR3 runs 13 residues. TCRdb analysed the 5' RACE reads with MiXCR anew, one entry per CDR3 protein. The table lists tens of thousands of distinct CDR3 sequences, under 20% of them singletons. This receptor was obtained from a woman aged 40 to 55 in good health. J is TRBJ1-1 and V is TRBV18, with D uncertain. The source material was PBMCs. CDR3 in amino acids: CASRMAVNTEAFF. CDR3 in DNA: TGTGCCAGCCGCATGGCGGTGAACACTGAAGCTTTCTTT.